The table lists the clone carrying this TCR beta chain with a few counts. Antigen unknown. Arm-PCR of CDR3 regions and iRepertoire HTBI primers were used to build TCR beta libraries. One entry per CDR3 protein results from TCRdb running MiXCR on the multiplex PCR reads. The sample includes a few hundred thousand distinct CDR3 sequences, approximately 18% of them seen just once. This record belongs to a study of regulatory T cells in long-lasting Graves disease. About the study: Patients with new Graves' disease had used antithyroid drugs below 3 months.

The time point: newly diagnosed GD, antithyroid drugs for less than 3 months. There was RNA extracted from PBMCs, and the TCR library was made from it. The peripheral blood volume drawn was about 10 milliliters, and it was collected into EDTA tubes. Findings and limits, study-wide: Persistent Graves' patients showed a TCR diversity that was lower than that of newly diagnosed ones.

Germline V gene sequence: CDR1 LNHNV, CDR2 YYDKDF (reference sequence). Trimming shortened V by 8 bases and J by 0 bases, and 11 bases separated the two germline ends. This CDR3 has 14 residues. The same data also contributed to another study, on T cells in Graves' hyperthyroidism and ophthalmopathy.

The clonotype comes from a woman aged 30 to 39 with Graves disease. J is TRBJ1-3 and V is TRBV15; no clear D. Sequencing was performed on peripheral blood mononuclear cells (PBMCs), taken at new diagnosis, from a patient treated with antithyroid drugs. The CDR3 region is CATVSLNSGNTIYF. As DNA, the CDR3 is TGTGCCACCGTTAGCTTAAACTCTGGAAACACCATATATTTT.